Presented here are 30 T cell receptor beta chains from one specimen sequenced in a study of T-cell reconstitution after alpha-beta-depleted transplantation in children. Preparation of the TCRbeta library was carried out with unique molecular identifiers. In TCRdb, the PCR reads were re-called with MiXCR into one record per CDR3 protein. This sample yields roughly 590,000 distinct CDR3 sequences, of which around a sixth are seen a single time; around 0.96% belongs to the top ten. The sequenced sample was PBMCs from the stem cell graft donor, obtained from the stem cell graft. These receptors were collected from a human donor who donated a stem cell graft to a child with acute myeloid leukemia.

This clonotype was detected only a few times. J is TRBJ1-1 and V is TRBV20-1; a weak D match, TRBD1 (6 bases). The germline V gene has CDR1 DFQATT and CDR2 SNEGSKA (reference sequence). This CDR3 comprises 15 residues. The V gene lost 4 bases and the J gene lost 5 bases, with 20 bases spanning the gap. The DNA of the CDR3 is TGCAGTGCTACCCCCGGCGGGGGCCTGAGGACTGAAGCTTTCTTT. It yields the protein CSATPGGGLRTEAFF.

This clonotype has at least ten counts. The chain links TRBV24-1 to TRBJ2-7; D unresolved. The CDR3 has 14 residues. Germline values: CDR1 KGHDR, CDR2 SFDVKD. The ends were cut back, 3 bases at V and 4 bases at J, with 12 bases in the middle. CDR3 loop: CATSDTRQVYEQYF. CDR3 nucleotides: TGTGCCACCAGTGATACACGGCAGGTGTACGAGCAGTACTTC.

In its sample, this clonotype was seen many times. The J gene is TRBJ2-3, the V gene TRBV6-5; D unresolved. The CDR3 is 16 amino acids. V gave up 2 bases and J gave up 2 bases, with 14 bases separating them. Germline V lookup: CDR1 MNHEY, CDR2 SVGAGI. CDR3 region: CASSYLGLSSTDTQYF. In nucleotides, the CDR3 is TGTGCCAGCAGTTACCTGGGTTTGTCCTCCACAGATACGCAGTATTTT.

The rearrangement uses TRBV20-1 and TRBJ1-6; D not certain. CDR1 and CDR2 from the germline V gene are DFQATT and SNEGSKA (reference sequence). Trimming cost V 1 base and J 7 bases, with 11 bases left between them. The CDR3 loop spans 14 amino acids. The CDR3: CSARGAAGNSPLHF. The CDR3 DNA sequence: TGCAGTGCTAGAGGGGCAGCGGGAAATTCACCCCTCCACTTT.

The chain employs TRBV11-2 and TRBJ1-1, with unresolved D. The V and J ends lost 1 base and 0 bases respectively, with 6 bases between them. The CDR3 is made up of 14 amino acids. CDR1 and CDR2 from the germline V gene are SGHAT and FQNNGV. The chain's CDR3 is CASSLVAVNTEAFF. CDR3 nucleotide sequence: TGTGCCAGCAGCTTAGTCGCGGTGAACACTGAAGCTTTCTTT.

This rearrangement joins TRBV12-3 or TRBV12-4 to TRBJ2-5; D possibly corresponds to TRBD1 (6 bases). The CDR3 loop spans 14 amino acids. Trimming removed 5 bases at V and 5 bases at J, with 15 bases between. CDR3 protein: CASSIGGTRETQYF. DNA of the CDR3: TGTGCCAGCAGTATTGGGGGCACCCGGGAGACCCAGTACTTC.

The chain carries TRBV7-9 and TRBJ1-1; D call uncertain. The CDR3 consists of 13 residues. V shed 4 bases and J shed 8 bases, with 14 bases lying between them. In germline, CDR1 is SEHNR, CDR2 FQNEAQ (reference sequence). The CDR3 DNA is TGTGCCAGCAGCTCAACAACAGTTACCGAAGCTTTCTTT. It encodes CASSSTTVTEAFF.

At least ten counts were recorded for this clonotype. The rearrangement joins TRBV20-1 to TRBJ1-6; the D gene is possibly TRBD1 (5 bases). CDR3 length: 17 residues. Germline lookup yields CDR1 DFQATT and CDR2 SNEGSKA (reference sequence). The ends were cut back, 2 bases at V and 0 bases at J, with 14 bases in the middle. CDR3 protein: CSARSIDSSSYNSPLHF. CDR3 bases: TGCAGTGCTAGATCCATCGACAGCAGCTCCTATAATTCACCCCTCCACTTT.

This clonotype appeared a few times. The chain combines TRBV7-2 with TRBJ2-1; 9 bases fit TRBD1. With 4 bases clipped from V and 9 bases from J, the junction kept 16 bases outside the gene matches. Looked up from germline, CDR1 is SGHTA and CDR2 is FQGNSA. This CDR3 region has 17 residues. Here the CDR3 DNA reads TGTGCCAGCAGCTCCTCCAATCCGGGACAGGGAGTGGGTGAGCAGTTCTTC. Translation gives CASSSSNPGQGVGEQFF.

This rearrangement joins TRBV28 to TRBJ2-5; 10 positions agree with TRBD1. The CDR3 sequence is 14 residues long. Germline V gene sequence: CDR1 MDHEN, CDR2 SYDVKM. V lost 6 bases, J lost 5 bases, and 6 bases stayed unmatched. CDR3 sequence: CASSRQGAGETQYF. The DNA for the CDR3 is TGTGCCAGCAGCCGACAGGGGGCAGGTGAGACCCAGTACTTC.

This clonotype was counted at least ten times. The chain employs TRBV20-1 and TRBJ2-3, with 10 bases matching TRBD1. In germline, CDR1 is DFQATT, CDR2 SNEGSKA (reference sequence). The CDR3 runs to 13 residues. V shed 3 bases, J shed 5 bases, and the junction held 2 bases outside the gene matches. This CDR3 reads CSARTGGRDTQYF. The CDR3 DNA is TGCAGTGCTAGGACAGGGGGCAGAGATACGCAGTATTTT.

The chain carries TRBV30 and TRBJ2-7; no definite D call. CDR1 is GTSNPN and CDR2 is SVGIG in the germline V gene (reference sequence). CDR3 length: 12 amino acids. The germline V and J ends were trimmed by 3 bases and 3 bases, with 9 bases remaining between them. The CDR3 spells CAWSLDNYEQYF. The CDR3 nucleotides are TGTGCCTGGAGCCTTGACAACTACGAGCAGTACTTC.

A few counts support this clonotype. The genes are TRBV20-1 and TRBJ1-5, with 9 nucleotides matching TRBD1. Germline V gene data show CDR1 as DFQATT and CDR2 as SNEGSKA (reference sequence). J was trimmed by 3 bases and V by 5 bases; bases with no gene match: 11. The CDR3 is 16 amino acids. Written as DNA, the CDR3 is TGCAGTGCTCCTGGGGCCGACAGGGGGTCCAATCAGCCCCAGCATTTT. Protein: CSAPGADRGSNQPQHF.

The chain is built from TRBV20-1 and TRBJ1-6; no clear D gene. Germline CDR1 is DFQATT and CDR2 is SNEGSKA (reference sequence). Between the trimmed V and J ends, which lost 3 bases and 7 bases, there was a span of 13 bases. The CDR3 has 14 amino acids. CDR3 protein: CSASPGEPNSPLHF. The CDR3 DNA reads as TGCAGTGCTAGCCCCGGAGAACCGAATTCACCCCTCCACTTT.

The table lists this clonotype with a few counts. The chain has TRBV9 and TRBJ2-7, with D possibly matching TRBD2 (5 bases). The CDR3 is 14 amino acids. V was pared by 0 bases and J by 3 bases, with 10 bases between. Germline CDR1 reads SGDLS; CDR2 reads YYNGEE. The CDR3 loop reads CASSVEEGSYEQYF. The DNA of the CDR3 is TGTGCCAGCAGCGTAGAAGAGGGAAGCTACGAGCAGTACTTC. Filled out from reference TRBV9 and TRBJ2-7, the complete variable domain reads DSGVTQTPKHLITATGQRVTLRCSPRSGDLSVYWYQQSLDQGLQFLIQYYNGEERAKGNILERFSAQQFPDLHSELNLSSLELGDSALYFCASSVEEGSYEQYFGPGTRLTVT.

The rearrangement uses TRBV7-2 and TRBJ2-3, with 8 positions matching TRBD2. The CDR3 has 17 residues. Trimming removed 1 base from V and 1 base from J; junction bases left unmatched: 7. Per the germline V gene, CDR1 is SGHTA and CDR2 is FQGNSA. The CDR3 DNA follows: TGTGCCAGCAGCTTAGGGGCTAGCGGGCCACGCACAGATACGCAGTATTTT. Protein: CASSLGASGPRTDTQYF.

This clonotype was observed many times. The genes are TRBV29-1 and TRBJ2-2, with D possibly being TRBD2 (5 bases). CDR1 SQVTM and CDR2 ANQGSEA come from the germline V gene. With 8 bases removed from V and 7 bases from J, the gap between germline ends came to 11 bases. This CDR3 is built from 11 residues. The DNA of the CDR3 is TGCAGCATGGACTCTGACGGGGAGCTGTTTTTT. It yields the protein CSMDSDGELFF.

This clonotype came up many times. The chain joins TRBV5-5 to TRBJ2-3; a weak D match, TRBD1 (5 bases). Trimming cost V 4 bases and J 0 bases, with 12 bases left between them. Germline V lookup: CDR1 SGHKS, CDR2 YYEKEE (reference sequence). This CDR3 is built from 15 residues. For the CDR3, the DNA is TGTGCCAGCAGCCCCCGGGCAGGGAGCACAGATACGCAGTATTTT. This translates into CASSPRAGSTDTQYF.

As regards this clonotype: At one end, the junction sequence differs from germline, possibly due to a read error. The chain links TRBV20-1 to TRBJ2-1, with 8 bases fitting TRBD2. The CDR3 spans 13 residues. The germline V gene has CDR1 DFQATT and CDR2 SNEGSKA (reference sequence). The CDR3 DNA sequence: TGCAGTGCTAGAGTCCCGGGGGGGTATGAGCCGTTCTTC. As protein: CSARVPGGYEPFF.

The chain carries TRBV20-1 and TRBJ1-1, with D unresolved. CDR1 DFQATT and CDR2 SNEGSKA come from the germline V gene (reference sequence). This CDR3 contains 11 residues. The V end lost 8 bases, the J end lost 2 bases, and 9 bases lay between the germline ends. The CDR3 sequence is CSSIGNTEAFF. The CDR3 coding sequence is TGCAGTTCTATCGGCAACACTGAAGCTTTCTTT.

The chain employs TRBV11-2 and TRBJ2-3, with TRBD2 matching over 9 bases. The germline gives CDR1 SGHAT, CDR2 FQNNGV. Trimming cost V 2 bases and J 2 bases; bases outside gene matches: 11. The CDR3 is 18 amino acids. The CDR3 region is CASSLKAGGFLTTDTQYF. The CDR3, as DNA: TGTGCCAGCAGCTTAAAAGCGGGGGGCTTTCTTACCACAGATACGCAGTATTTT.

This clonotype came up a few times. The rearrangement joins TRBV10-3 to TRBJ2-5; 9 bases agree with TRBD1. Trimming cost V 6 bases and J 4 bases; bases outside gene matches: 3. The CDR3 totals 13 residues. The germline gives CDR1 ENHRY, CDR2 SYGVKD. The CDR3 nucleotides are TGTGCCATCAGGGGACAGGGTGTAGAGACCCAGTACTTC. Encoded protein: CAIRGQGVETQYF.

This clonotype was seen many times. The chain recombines TRBV6-1 with TRBJ2-5; tentative D call: TRBD1 (6 bases). The V end lost 3 bases, the J end lost 2 bases, and 10 bases lay between the germline ends. Germline-derived CDR1 and CDR2 are MNHNS and SASEGT. The CDR3 has 14 residues. The chain's CDR3 is CASSDRRGQETQYF. CDR3 coding DNA: TGTGCCAGCAGTGATCGCAGGGGACAAGAGACCCAGTACTTC.

This clonotype was counted many times. The rearrangement uses TRBV7-2 and TRBJ2-3; D may be TRBD1 (6 bases). The CDR3 contains 16 residues. CDR1 is SGHTA, CDR2 FQGNSA, per germline. V dropped 1 base and J dropped 0 bases, with 11 bases sitting between them. CDR3 in amino acids: CASSLGRTASTDTQYF. The CDR3 bases are TGTGCCAGCAGCTTAGGCCGGACAGCTAGCACAGATACGCAGTATTTT.

This clonotype has ten or more counts. The chain couples TRBV6-4 to TRBJ2-1; D assignment may be TRBD1 or TRBD2 (5 bases each). The V gene's germline CDR1 is MRHNA and CDR2 SNTAGT. With 4 bases removed from V and 7 bases from J, the gap between germline ends came to 5 bases. CDR3 length: 11 residues. The DNA for the CDR3 is TGTGCCAGCAGTGGGGGGAATGAGCAGTTCTTC. Protein: CASSGGNEQFF.

A word on this clonotype: Compared with germline, one end of the junction differs, possibly owing to a read error. This chain joins TRBV24-1 and TRBJ2-2; D is undetermined. There are 14 residues in the CDR3. Germline V lookup: CDR1 KGHDR, CDR2 SFDVKD. The chain's CDR3 is CATREGFNTGELFF. As DNA, the CDR3 is TGTGCCACCCGTGAAGGATTCAACACCGGGGAGCTGTTTTTT.

V usage is TRBV5-1 and J usage is TRBJ2-1; no definite D call. The CDR3 is 14 amino acids. V lost 0 bases, J lost 4 bases, and 8 bases lay in between. Germline V gene data show CDR1 as SGHRS and CDR2 as YFSETQ. This CDR3 is CASSLEHPYNEQFF. The CDR3 DNA reads TGCGCCAGCAGCTTGGAGCACCCATACAATGAGCAGTTCTTC.

This chain links TRBV6-5 with TRBJ2-7, with 10 bases matching TRBD2. Germline loops: CDR1 MNHEY, CDR2 SVGAGI. V was pared by 5 bases and J by 0 bases, with 10 bases of the junction left unmatched. The CDR3 totals 17 residues. The CDR3 spells CASSTHRTSGLSYEQYF. The CDR3 DNA sequence: TGTGCCAGCAGTACCCACCGGACTAGCGGACTCTCCTACGAGCAGTACTTC.

V usage is TRBV30 and J usage is TRBJ2-1; D is undetermined. Trimming took 2 bases from V and 4 from J, leaving 9 bases between them. This CDR3 is built from 13 residues. Germline-derived CDR1 and CDR2 are GTSNPN and SVGIG (reference sequence). The CDR3 nucleotides read TGTGCCTGGAGTTGGGGAATTTACAATGAGCAGTTCTTC. Amino acid sequence: CAWSWGIYNEQFF.

The rearrangement links TRBV4-3 to TRBJ2-2; 9 bases map to TRBD1. CDR3 size: 18 residues. V shed 0 bases, J shed 0 bases, and the junction held 5 bases outside the gene matches. CDR1 and CDR2 (germline): LGHNA, YSLEER. DNA of the CDR3: TGCGCCAGCAGCCAAGAGACAGGGGGTTCAGCGAACACCGGGGAGCTGTTTTTT. Amino acid sequence: CASSQETGGSANTGELFF.